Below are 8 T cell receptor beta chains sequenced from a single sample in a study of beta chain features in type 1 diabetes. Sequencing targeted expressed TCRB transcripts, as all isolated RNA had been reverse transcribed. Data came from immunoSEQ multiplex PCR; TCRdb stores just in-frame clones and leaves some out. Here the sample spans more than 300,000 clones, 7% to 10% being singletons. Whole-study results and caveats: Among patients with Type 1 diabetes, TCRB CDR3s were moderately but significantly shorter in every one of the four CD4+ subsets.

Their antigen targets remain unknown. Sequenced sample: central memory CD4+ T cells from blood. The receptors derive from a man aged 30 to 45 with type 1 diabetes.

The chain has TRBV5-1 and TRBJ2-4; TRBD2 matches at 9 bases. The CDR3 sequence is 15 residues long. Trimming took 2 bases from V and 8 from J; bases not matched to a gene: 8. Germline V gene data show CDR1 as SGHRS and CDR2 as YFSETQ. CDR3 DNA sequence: TGCGCCAGCAGCTTAGATAGCGGGGGCGGGGACATTCAGTACTTC. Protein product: CASSLDSGGGDIQYF. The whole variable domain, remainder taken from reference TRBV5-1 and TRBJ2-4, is KAGVTQTPRYLIKTRGQQVTLSCSPISGHRSVSWYQQTPGQGLQFLFEYFSETQRNKGNFPGRFSGRQFSNSRSEMNVSTLELGDSALYLCASSLDSGGGDIQYFGAGTRLSVL.

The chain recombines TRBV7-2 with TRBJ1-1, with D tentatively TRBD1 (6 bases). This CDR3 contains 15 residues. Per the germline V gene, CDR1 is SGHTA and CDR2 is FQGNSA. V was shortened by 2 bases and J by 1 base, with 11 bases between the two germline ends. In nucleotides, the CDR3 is TGTGCCAGCAGCTTAACAAGGACAGAGAACACTGAAGCTTTCTTT. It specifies CASSLTRTENTEAFF.

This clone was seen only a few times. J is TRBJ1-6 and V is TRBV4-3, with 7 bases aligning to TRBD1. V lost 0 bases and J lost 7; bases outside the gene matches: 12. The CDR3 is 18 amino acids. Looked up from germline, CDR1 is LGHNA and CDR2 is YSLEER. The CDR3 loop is CASSQDLPRGHLNSPLHF. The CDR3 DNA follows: TGCGCCAGCAGCCAAGATCTGCCGAGGGGGCATTTAAATTCACCCCTCCACTTT.

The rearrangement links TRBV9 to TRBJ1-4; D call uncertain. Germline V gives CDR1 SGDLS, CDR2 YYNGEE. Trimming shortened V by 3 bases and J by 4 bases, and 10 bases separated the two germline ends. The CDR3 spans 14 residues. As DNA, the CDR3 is TGTGCCAGCAGCGCCGACACCGGTAATGAAAAACTGTTTTTT. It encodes CASSADTGNEKLFF. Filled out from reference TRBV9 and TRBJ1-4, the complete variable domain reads DSGVTQTPKHLITATGQRVTLRCSPRSGDLSVYWYQQSLDQGLQFLIQYYNGEERAKGNILERFSAQQFPDLHSELNLSSLELGDSALYFCASSADTGNEKLFFGSGTQLSVL.

The CDR3 protein is CASSGDKQLLSGNTIYF. In DNA, the CDR3 is TGTGCCAGCAGCGGCGATAAACAGTTACTCTCTGGAAACACCATATATTTT. V gene TRBV5-6 combines with J gene TRBJ1-3; no clear D. Germline loops: CDR1 SGHDT, CDR2 YYEEEE. This CDR3 region has 17 residues. With 4 bases removed from V and 0 bases from J, the gap between germline ends came to 17 bases.

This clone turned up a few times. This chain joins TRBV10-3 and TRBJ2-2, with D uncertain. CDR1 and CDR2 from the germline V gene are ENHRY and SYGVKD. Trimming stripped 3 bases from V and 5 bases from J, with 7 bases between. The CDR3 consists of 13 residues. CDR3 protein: CAISEAVTGELFF. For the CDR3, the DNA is TGTGCCATCAGTGAAGCCGTTACCGGGGAGCTGTTTTTT.

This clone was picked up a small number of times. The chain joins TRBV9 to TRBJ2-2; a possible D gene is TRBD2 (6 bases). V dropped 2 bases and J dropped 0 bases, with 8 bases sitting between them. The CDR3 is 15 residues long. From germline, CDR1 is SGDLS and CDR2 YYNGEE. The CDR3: CASSVGGANTGELFF. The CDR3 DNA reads TGTGCCAGCAGCGTTGGAGGGGCGAACACCGGGGAGCTGTTTTTT.

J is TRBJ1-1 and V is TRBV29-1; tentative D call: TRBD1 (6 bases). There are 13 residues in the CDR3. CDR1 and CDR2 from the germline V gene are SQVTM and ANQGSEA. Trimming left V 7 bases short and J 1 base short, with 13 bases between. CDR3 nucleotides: TGCAGCGCCAAATTCAGGGGGAACACTGAAGCTTTCTTT. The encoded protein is CSAKFRGNTEAFF.